What follows are 24 T cell receptor beta chains derived from one specimen sequenced in a study of cytomegalovirus exposure and HLA in healthy donors (dated by TCRdb to about 2017). Preparation of the library involved the immunoSEQ multiplex PCR assay. For the multiplex PCR, a mixture combining 60 forward primers for TCR Vbeta segments and 13 reverse primers for TCR Jbeta segments was used. TCRdb took this table from immuneACCESS and kept in-frame rearrangements with V and J called. Such tables lack part of the clones; where checked against another copy, unresolved V genes explain under half of the gap, and the rest is unexplained. Across this sample there are over 90,000 clones, with 65% to 85% seen only once. The ten largest clones take up 11% to 15% of the sample. Sample: PBMCs. The receptors were gathered from a woman between 70 and 85 years old in good health and CMV-seropositive.

The chain links TRBV19 to TRBJ2-1; TRBD1 is a possible D gene (5 bases). The CDR3 is 16 residues long. V lost 6 bases and J lost 4, with 19 bases in between. Germline V gene lookup returns CDR1 LNHDA and CDR2 SQIVND (reference sequence). CDR3 in amino acids: CASSLDQGWKYNEQFF. The CDR3 coding sequence is TGTGCCAGTAGCCTGGATCAGGGTTGGAAGTACAATGAGCAGTTCTTC.

The chain couples TRBV4-1 to TRBJ1-5; possible D gene TRBD1, 6 bases. The germline V gene encodes CDR1 MGHRA and CDR2 YSYEKL. The CDR3 contains 18 residues. The V gene lost 1 base and the J gene lost 2 bases, with 18 bases spanning the gap. This CDR3 reads CASSQASLQGIGNQPQHF. CDR3 coding DNA: TGCGCCAGCAGCCAAGCAAGCCTACAGGGTATTGGCAATCAGCCCCAGCATTTT.

The V call is TRBV7-2, the J call TRBJ2-3, with D perhaps TRBD2 (5 bases). Germline loops: CDR1 SGHTA, CDR2 FQGNSA. Trimming removed 4 bases from V and 2 bases from J, with 10 bases in between. This CDR3 has 14 residues. CDR3 loop: CASSWAGPTDTQYF. CDR3 bases: TGTGCCAGCAGCTGGGCGGGCCCCACAGATACGCAGTATTTT.

A remark on this clone: The same CDR3 can be traced to other DNA sequences in this sample. The chain joins TRBV20-1 to TRBJ2-5; D is unclear. The V end was cut by 3 bases, the J end by 3 bases, with 5 bases between. Germline CDR1 reads DFQATT; CDR2 reads SNEGSKA (reference sequence). The CDR3 totals 11 residues. The chain's CDR3 is CSARPEETQYF. The CDR3 nucleotides read TGCAGTGCTAGGCCGGAAGAGACCCAGTACTTC.

The rearrangement joins TRBV5-4 to TRBJ2-7, with D possibly TRBD2 on 6 matching bases. CDR1 and CDR2 (germline): SGHNT, YYREEE (reference sequence). The CDR3 has 12 residues. V gave up 4 bases and J gave up 6 bases, with 11 bases separating them. DNA of the CDR3: TGTGCCAGCAGCGGCGGGACCTTCGAGCAGTACTTC. This sequence encodes CASSGGTFEQYF.

The sample holds a few counts of this clone. The CDR3 reads CAISDDTAGETQYF. The CDR3, as DNA: TGTGCCATCAGTGATGACACAGCAGGAGAGACCCAGTACTTC. This rearrangement joins TRBV10-3 to TRBJ2-5; D is ambiguous. The CDR3 covers 14 residues. Trimming took 3 bases from V and 4 from J, leaving 12 bases between them. The germline V gene encodes CDR1 ENHRY and CDR2 SYGVKD.

The chain carries TRBV6-1 and TRBJ1-5; D possibly corresponds to TRBD1 (5 bases). The CDR3 totals 15 residues. Deletions cut 5 bases from V and 5 bases from J, with 16 bases between. CDR1 is MNHNS and CDR2 is SASEGT in the germline V gene. CDR3 in amino acids: CASSPQGGSDQPQHF. The CDR3 DNA sequence: TGTGCCAGCAGTCCTCAGGGAGGGTCGGATCAGCCCCAGCATTTT.

The gene calls are TRBV19 and TRBJ1-5; 9 nucleotides align to TRBD1. CDR3 size: 15 residues. Germline assignment: CDR1 LNHDA and CDR2 SQIVND (reference sequence). V shed 4 bases, J shed 6 bases, and the junction held 7 bases outside the gene matches. For the CDR3, the DNA is TGTGCCAGTAGTACCACAGGGGGCTTAGTTCAGCCCCAGCATTTT. Its translation: CASSTTGGLVQPQHF.

J is TRBJ2-7 and V is TRBV5-1, with TRBD1 matching over 7 bases. This CDR3 contains 12 residues. After removal of 5 bases from V and 6 bases from J, the junction contained 5 bases not matched to a gene. Germline assignment: CDR1 SGHRS and CDR2 YFSETQ. The CDR3 sequence is CASSEPGGEQYF. CDR3 nucleotides: TGCGCCAGCAGTGAACCAGGGGGCGAGCAGTACTTC. Combining the CDR3 with reference TRBV5-1 and TRBJ2-7 gives the whole variable domain KAGVTQTPRYLIKTRGQQVTLSCSPISGHRSVSWYQQTPGQGLQFLFEYFSETQRNKGNFPGRFSGRQFSNSRSEMNVSTLELGDSALYLCASSEPGGEQYFGPGTRLTVT.

CDR3 sequence (DNA): TGTGCCAGCAGTGGGAAGAGGGAACTCGAGCAGTACTTC. Translated, it gives CASSGKRELEQYF. The V and J genes are TRBV2 and TRBJ2-7, with D perhaps TRBD2 (5 bases). The germline CDR1 and CDR2 sequences are SNHLY and FYNNEI. The CDR3 contains 13 residues. V was shortened by 4 bases and J by 6 bases, with 13 bases between the two germline ends.

The rearrangement links TRBV27 to TRBJ1-1; the D is unclear. V lost 5 bases and J 1 base, leaving 11 bases between the germline ends. Germline V lookup: CDR1 MNHEY, CDR2 SMNVEV (reference sequence). CDR3 length equals 14 residues. The CDR3 nucleotides are TGTGCCAGCAGTCCTTCCCCAGGGAACACTGAAGCTTTCTTT. Translated, it gives CASSPSPGNTEAFF.

This chain links TRBV18 with TRBJ2-2, with 10 bases that match TRBD2. CDR3 size: 16 residues. The V and J ends lost 1 base and 8 bases, in that order; junction bases with no gene match: 7. Germline loops: CDR1 KGHSH, CDR2 LQKENI. The CDR3 here is CASSPLSSGSSGELFF. CDR3 nucleotides: TGTGCCAGCTCACCACTTTCTAGCGGGAGTTCGGGGGAGCTGTTTTTT.

Only one count was recorded for this clone. The chain carries TRBV27 and TRBJ2-7; TRBD2 might be the D (7 bases). The CDR3 length is 13 residues. Germline CDR1 is MNHEY and CDR2 is SMNVEV (reference sequence). V was shortened by 5 bases and J by 5 bases, with 13 bases between the two germline ends. The CDR3 DNA sequence: TGTGCCAGCAGTCCATGGGGGGGCGACGAGCAGTACTTC. Translating gives CASSPWGGDEQYF.

The chain has TRBV11-3 and TRBJ2-3; 8 bases fit TRBD1. CDR1 SGHNT and CDR2 YENEEA come from the germline V gene. The CDR3 is 17 residues long. J was trimmed by 3 bases and V by 5 bases; bases with no gene match: 13. The CDR3 sequence is CASSKGTAGGRTDTQYF. The DNA for the CDR3 is TGTGCCAGCAGCAAAGGCACGGCAGGGGGCCGGACAGATACGCAGTATTTT.

The V and J genes are TRBV29-1 and TRBJ2-7, with D tentatively TRBD2 (6 bases). Per the germline V gene, CDR1 is SQVTM and CDR2 is ANQGSEA. The CDR3 spans 12 residues. The V end lost 4 bases, the J end lost 3 bases, and 10 bases lay between the germline ends. CDR3 nucleotides: TGCAGCGTTGTTCCCGGGAGCTACGAGCAGTACTTC. Amino acid sequence: CSVVPGSYEQYF.

J is TRBJ2-7 and V is TRBV6-4, with D possibly TRBD2 on 5 matching bases. Germline V gives CDR1 MRHNA, CDR2 SNTAGT. This CDR3 is 15 amino acids long. V was shortened by 3 bases and J by 5 bases, with 17 bases between the two germline ends. The CDR3 coding sequence is TGTGCCAGCAGTGAGAGATCGGCTAGCCCCCACGAGCAGTACTTC. It codes for CASSERSASPHEQYF.

The rearrangement links TRBV6-5 to TRBJ2-3; weak D call: TRBD2 (6 bases). This CDR3 spans 15 amino acids. Trimming removed 8 bases at V and 7 bases at J, with 22 bases between. The V gene's germline CDR1 is MNHEY and CDR2 SVGAGI. This CDR3 reads CASGWTGVGENTQYF. CDR3 bases: TGTGCCAGCGGTTGGACGGGGGTGGGCGAAAATACGCAGTATTTT.

This rearrangement joins TRBV27 to TRBJ2-3, with D hard to call. Germline values: CDR1 MNHEY, CDR2 SMNVEV (reference sequence). The CDR3 spans 11 residues. V was trimmed by 5 bases and J by 9 bases, leaving 9 bases between them. The CDR3 nucleotides read TGTGCCAGCAGTAGTCTGGAGACGCAGTATTTT. The encoded protein is CASSSLETQYF.

This chain uses TRBV27 with TRBJ2-3; unclear D gene. This CDR3 is 13 amino acids long. V lost 5 bases, J lost 4 bases, and 10 bases lay in between. Germline V gene data show CDR1 as MNHEY and CDR2 as SMNVEV (reference sequence). CDR3 bases: TGTGCCAGCAGTCCTAAAGTAGCAGATACGCAGTATTTT. Translated, it gives CASSPKVADTQYF.

The gene calls are TRBV11-2 and TRBJ1-4; D is perhaps TRBD1 (5 bases). The V and J ends lost 4 bases and 4 bases respectively, with 10 bases between them. The germline V gene has CDR1 SGHAT and CDR2 FQNNGV. The CDR3 totals 14 residues. The CDR3 spells CASSWRQGNEKLFF. The CDR3 region has the DNA TGTGCCAGCAGCTGGCGGCAGGGTAATGAAAAACTGTTTTTT.

This chain links TRBV6-5 with TRBJ2-7, with TRBD2 matching over 9 bases. CDR3 length: 16 amino acids. The germline V gene encodes CDR1 MNHEY and CDR2 SVGAGI. The ends lost 0 bases at V and 4 bases at J; junction bases unmatched: 7. CDR3 in DNA: TGTGCCAGCAGTTACTCGGCGGGAGGGGGCTATTACGAGCAGTACTTC. Its protein product is CASSYSAGGGYYEQYF.

In this sample, this clone turned up a few times. The chain joins TRBV12-5 to TRBJ2-7; D uncertain. The V end was cut by 0 bases, the J end by 2 bases, with 11 bases between. This CDR3 spans 15 amino acids. Germline-derived CDR1 and CDR2 are LGHNT and FRNRAP. The CDR3 bases are TGTGCTAGTGGTTTGGTAGTAACCCCAGCCTACGAGCAGTACTTC. Amino acid sequence: CASGLVVTPAYEQYF.

This clone was seen only once. The J gene is TRBJ2-7, the V gene TRBV28, with 9 bases identical to TRBD1. The CDR3 sequence is 11 residues long. The germline gives CDR1 MDHEN, CDR2 SYDVKM. The junction had 6 bases not matched to a gene; V was cut back by 6 bases and J by 12 bases. The CDR3 region has the DNA TGTGCCAGCAGCCCGGGACAGGGACCGTACTTC. The encoded protein is CASSPGQGPYF. The whole variable domain, filled in from reference TRBV28 and TRBJ2-7, reads DVKVTQSSRYLVKRTGEKVFLECVQDMDHENMFWYRQDPGLGLRLIYFSYDVKMKEKGDIPEGYSVSREKKERFSLILESASTNQTSMYLCASSPGQGPYFGPGTRLTVT.

This clone was found a few times. The chain recombines TRBV28 with TRBJ1-2, with TRBD1 identical over 10 bases. This CDR3 contains 14 residues. V dropped 6 bases and J dropped 4; count of bases not matched to a gene: 5. CDR1 and CDR2 (germline): MDHEN, SYDVKM. DNA of the CDR3: TGTGCCAGCAGCCCCGGACAGGGGGGCTATGGCTACACCTTC. Its translation: CASSPGQGGYGYTF.